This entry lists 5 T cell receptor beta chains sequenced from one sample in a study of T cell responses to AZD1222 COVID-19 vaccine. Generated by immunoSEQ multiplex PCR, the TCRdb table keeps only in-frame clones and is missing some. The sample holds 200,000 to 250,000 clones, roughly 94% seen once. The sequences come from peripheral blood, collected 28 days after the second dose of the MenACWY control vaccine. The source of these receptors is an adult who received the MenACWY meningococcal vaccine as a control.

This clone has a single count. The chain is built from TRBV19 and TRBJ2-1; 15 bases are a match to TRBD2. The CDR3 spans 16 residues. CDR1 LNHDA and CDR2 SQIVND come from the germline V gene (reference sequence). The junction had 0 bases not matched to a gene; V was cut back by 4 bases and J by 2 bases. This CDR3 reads CASSRTSGGAYNEQFF. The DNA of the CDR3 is TGTGCCAGTAGTAGGACTAGCGGGGGGGCCTACAATGAGCAGTTCTTC.

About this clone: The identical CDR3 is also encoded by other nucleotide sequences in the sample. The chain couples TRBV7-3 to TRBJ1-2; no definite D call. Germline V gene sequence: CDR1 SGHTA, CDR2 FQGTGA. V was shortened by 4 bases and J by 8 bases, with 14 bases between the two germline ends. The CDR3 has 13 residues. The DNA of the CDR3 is TGTGCCAGCAGCTCCGGTCCGGCGGGGGGCTACACCTTC. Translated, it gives CASSSGPAGGYTF.

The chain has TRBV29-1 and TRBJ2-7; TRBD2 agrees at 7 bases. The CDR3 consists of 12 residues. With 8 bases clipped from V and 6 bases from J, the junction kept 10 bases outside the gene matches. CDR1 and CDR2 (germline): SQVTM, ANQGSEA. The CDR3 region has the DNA TGCAGCCAAGGGAGGGTCTCCGGCGAGCAGTACTTC. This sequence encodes CSQGRVSGEQYF.

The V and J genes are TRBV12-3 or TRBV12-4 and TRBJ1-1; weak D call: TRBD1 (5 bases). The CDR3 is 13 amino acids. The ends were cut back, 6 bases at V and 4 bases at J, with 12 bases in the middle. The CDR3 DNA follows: TGTGCCAGCAGAAAAGACAGCCCCACTGAAGCTTTCTTT. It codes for CASRKDSPTEAFF.

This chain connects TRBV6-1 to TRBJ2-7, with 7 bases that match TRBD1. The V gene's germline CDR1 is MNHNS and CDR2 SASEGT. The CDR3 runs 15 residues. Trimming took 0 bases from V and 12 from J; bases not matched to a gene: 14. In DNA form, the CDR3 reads TGTGCCAGCAGTGAAGCCAGAGGGGGCACCCTGGGGCGGTACTTC. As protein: CASSEARGGTLGRYF.